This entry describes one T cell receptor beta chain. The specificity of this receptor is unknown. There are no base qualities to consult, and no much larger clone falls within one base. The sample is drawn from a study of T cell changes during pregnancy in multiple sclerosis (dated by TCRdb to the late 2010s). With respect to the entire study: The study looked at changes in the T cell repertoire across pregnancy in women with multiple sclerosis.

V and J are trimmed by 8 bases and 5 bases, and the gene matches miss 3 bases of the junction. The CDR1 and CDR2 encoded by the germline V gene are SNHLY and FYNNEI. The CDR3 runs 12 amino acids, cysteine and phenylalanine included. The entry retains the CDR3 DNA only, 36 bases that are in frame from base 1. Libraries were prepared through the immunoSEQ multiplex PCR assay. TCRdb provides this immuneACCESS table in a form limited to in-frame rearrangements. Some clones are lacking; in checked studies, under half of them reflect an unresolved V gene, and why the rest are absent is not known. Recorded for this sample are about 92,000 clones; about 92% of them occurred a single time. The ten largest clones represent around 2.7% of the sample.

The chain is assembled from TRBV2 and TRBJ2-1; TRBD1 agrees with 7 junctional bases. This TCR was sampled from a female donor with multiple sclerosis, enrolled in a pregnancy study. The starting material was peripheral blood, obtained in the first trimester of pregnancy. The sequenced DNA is TGTGCCAGCCAGGGGGTCAACAATGAGCAGTTCTTC. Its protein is CASQGVNNEQFF. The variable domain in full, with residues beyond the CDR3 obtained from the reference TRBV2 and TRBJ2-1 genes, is EPEVTQTPSHQVTQMGQEVILRCVPISNHLYFYWYRQILGQKVEFLVSFYNNEISEKSEIFDDQFSVERPDGSNFTLKIRSTKLEDSAMYFCASQGVNNEQFFGPGTRLTVL.